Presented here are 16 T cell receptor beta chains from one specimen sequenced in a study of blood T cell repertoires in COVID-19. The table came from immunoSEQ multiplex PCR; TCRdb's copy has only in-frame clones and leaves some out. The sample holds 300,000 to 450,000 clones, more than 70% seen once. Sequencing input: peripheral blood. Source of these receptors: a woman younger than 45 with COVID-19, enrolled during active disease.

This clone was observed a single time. CDR3 DNA sequence: TGTGCCACTCAGGAGGCCGGGACAGGGGCTTACGAGCAGTACTTC. It is translated as CATQEAGTGAYEQYF. The chain employs TRBV19 and TRBJ2-7; 10 positions agree with TRBD1. CDR1 and CDR2 (germline): LNHDA, SQIVND (reference sequence). The V gene end was trimmed by 10 bases and the J gene end by 4 bases; junction bases not matched to a gene: 13. This CDR3 contains 15 residues.

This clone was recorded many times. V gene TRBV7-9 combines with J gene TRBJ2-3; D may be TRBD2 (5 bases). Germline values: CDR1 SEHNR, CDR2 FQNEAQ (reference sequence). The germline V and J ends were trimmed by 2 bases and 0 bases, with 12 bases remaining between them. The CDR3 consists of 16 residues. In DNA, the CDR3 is TGTGCCAGCAGCTTAAGAGGGCCCTCTAGCACAGATACGCAGTATTTT. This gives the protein CASSLRGPSSTDTQYF.

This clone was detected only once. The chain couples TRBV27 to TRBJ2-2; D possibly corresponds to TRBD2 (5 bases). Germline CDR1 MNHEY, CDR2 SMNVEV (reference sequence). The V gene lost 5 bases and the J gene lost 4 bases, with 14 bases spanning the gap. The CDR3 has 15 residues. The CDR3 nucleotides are TGTGCCAGCAGTAAACCCGGACTCCTCACCGGGGAGCTGTTTTTT. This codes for CASSKPGLLTGELFF.

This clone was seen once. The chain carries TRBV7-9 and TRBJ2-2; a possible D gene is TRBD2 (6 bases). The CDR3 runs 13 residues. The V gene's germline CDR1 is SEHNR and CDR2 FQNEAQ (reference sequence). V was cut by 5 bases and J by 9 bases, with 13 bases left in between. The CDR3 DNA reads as TGTGCCAGCAGCCCGGGACTCACACGGGAGCTGTTTTTT. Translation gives CASSPGLTRELFF. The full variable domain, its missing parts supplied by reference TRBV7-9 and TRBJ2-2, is DTGVSQNPRHKITKRGQNVTFRCDPISEHNRLYWYRQTLGQGPEFLTYFQNEAQLEKSRLLSDRFSAERPKGSFSTLEIQRTEQGDSAMYLCASSPGLTRELFFGEGSRLTVL.

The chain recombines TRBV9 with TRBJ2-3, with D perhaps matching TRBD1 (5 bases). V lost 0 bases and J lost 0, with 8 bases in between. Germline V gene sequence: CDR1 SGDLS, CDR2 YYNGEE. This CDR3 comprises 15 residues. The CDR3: CASSVGQLSTDTQYF. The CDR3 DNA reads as TGTGCCAGCAGCGTAGGACAGCTTAGCACAGATACGCAGTATTTT.

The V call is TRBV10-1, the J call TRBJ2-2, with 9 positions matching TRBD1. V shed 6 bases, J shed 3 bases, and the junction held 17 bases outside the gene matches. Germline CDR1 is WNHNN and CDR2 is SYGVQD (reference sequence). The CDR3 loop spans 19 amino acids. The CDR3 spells CASRPGQGKVPLDTGELFF. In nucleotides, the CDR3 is TGCGCCAGCAGGCCTGGACAGGGGAAGGTCCCCCTCGACACCGGGGAGCTGTTTTTT.

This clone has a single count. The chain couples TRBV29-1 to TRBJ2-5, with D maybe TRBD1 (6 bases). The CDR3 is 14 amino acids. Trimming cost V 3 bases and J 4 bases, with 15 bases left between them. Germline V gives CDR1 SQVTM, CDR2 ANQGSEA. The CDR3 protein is CSVDNTGWGETQYF. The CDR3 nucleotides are TGCAGCGTTGATAATACAGGGTGGGGAGAGACCCAGTACTTC.

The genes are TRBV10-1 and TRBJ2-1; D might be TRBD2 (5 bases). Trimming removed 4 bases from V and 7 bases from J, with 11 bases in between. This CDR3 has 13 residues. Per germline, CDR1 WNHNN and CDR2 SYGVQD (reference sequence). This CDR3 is CASSASGLNEQFF. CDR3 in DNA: TGCGCCAGCAGTGCGAGCGGTTTAAATGAGCAGTTCTTC.

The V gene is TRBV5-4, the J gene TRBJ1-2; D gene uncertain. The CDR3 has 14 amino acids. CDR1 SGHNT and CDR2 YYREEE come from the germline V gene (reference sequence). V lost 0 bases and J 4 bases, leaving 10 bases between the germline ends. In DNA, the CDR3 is TGTGCCAGCAGCTTGGGTCGGGGATTCTATGGCTACACCTTC. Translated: CASSLGRGFYGYTF.

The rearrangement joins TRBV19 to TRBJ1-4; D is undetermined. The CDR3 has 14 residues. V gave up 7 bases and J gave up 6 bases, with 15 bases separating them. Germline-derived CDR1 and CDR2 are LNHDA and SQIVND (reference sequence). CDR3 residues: CASTNPGVDEKLFF. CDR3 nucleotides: TGTGCCAGTACAAATCCCGGGGTGGATGAAAAACTGTTTTTT.

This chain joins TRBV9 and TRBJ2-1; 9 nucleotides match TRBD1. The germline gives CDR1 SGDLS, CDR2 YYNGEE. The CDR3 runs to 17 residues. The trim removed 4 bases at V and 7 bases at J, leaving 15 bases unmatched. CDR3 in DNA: TGTGCCAGCAGCCCTAGCAGTGGGACAGGGTTAAGGAATGAGCAGTTCTTC. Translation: CASSPSSGTGLRNEQFF.

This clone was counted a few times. DNA for the CDR3: TGTGCCAGCAGCCAAGGGGGGACTAGCGGATCCAATGAGCAGTTCTTC. It codes for CASSQGGTSGSNEQFF. V usage is TRBV3-1 (or the pseudogene TRBV3-2) and J usage is TRBJ2-1; TRBD2 matches 11 bases. Looked up from germline, CDR1 is LGHDT and CDR2 is YNNKEL (reference sequence). CDR3 length equals 16 residues. V shed 1 base and J 6 bases; nucleotides not matched to a gene: 5.

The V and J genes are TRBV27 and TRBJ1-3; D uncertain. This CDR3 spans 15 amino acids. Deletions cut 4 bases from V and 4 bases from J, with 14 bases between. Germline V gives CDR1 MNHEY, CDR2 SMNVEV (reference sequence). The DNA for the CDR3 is TGTGCCAGCAGTTCGCTCCGGGGTCGGGGAAACACCATATATTTT. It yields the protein CASSSLRGRGNTIYF.

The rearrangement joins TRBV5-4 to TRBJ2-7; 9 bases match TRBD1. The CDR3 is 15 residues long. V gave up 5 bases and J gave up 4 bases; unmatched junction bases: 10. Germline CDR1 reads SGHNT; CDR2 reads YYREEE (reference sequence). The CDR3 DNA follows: TGTGCCAGCAGTAACCGGGACAGGGAATTGTACGAGCAGTACTTC. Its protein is CASSNRDRELYEQYF. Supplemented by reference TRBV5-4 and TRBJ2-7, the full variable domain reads ETGVTQSPTHLIKTRGQQVTLRCSSQSGHNTVSWYQQALGQGPQFIFQYYREEENGRGNFPPRFSGLQFPNYSSELNVNALELDDSALYLCASSNRDRELYEQYFGPGTRLTVT.

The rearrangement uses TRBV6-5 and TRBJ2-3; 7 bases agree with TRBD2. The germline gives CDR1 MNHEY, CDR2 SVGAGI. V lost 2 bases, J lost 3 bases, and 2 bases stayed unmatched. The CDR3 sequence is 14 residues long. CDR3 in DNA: TGTGCCAGCAGTTACGGGCGGGGGACAGATACGCAGTATTTT. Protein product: CASSYGRGTDTQYF.

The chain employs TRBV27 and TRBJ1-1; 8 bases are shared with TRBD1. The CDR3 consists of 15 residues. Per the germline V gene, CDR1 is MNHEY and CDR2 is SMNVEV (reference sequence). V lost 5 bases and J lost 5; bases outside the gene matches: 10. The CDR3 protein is CASSPSGQVKTEAFF. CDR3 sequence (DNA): TGTGCCAGCAGTCCGTCGGGACAGGTAAAAACTGAAGCTTTCTTT.